This passage covers 31 T cell receptor beta chains from one sample sequenced in a study of Ad26.COV2.S vaccination and SARS-CoV-2 variants. Produced via immunoSEQ multiplex PCR; TCRdb's table is partial and in-frame only. Of under 400,000 clones listed, around 87% are singletons. Treatment here: around 19 received Ad26.COV2.S at low or high dose, single or two shots; 5 received placebo; per-sample allocation not given. Sampling occurred on day 63 after the first vaccine or placebo injection. The specimen comprised peripheral blood, sampled in a trial of Ad26.COV2.S vaccine versus placebo. Receptors were obtained from a person aged 18-65 years who received the Ad26.COV2.S COVID-19 vaccine or a placebo.

The rearrangement links TRBV18 to TRBJ1-6; 9 bases match TRBD1. Per germline, CDR1 KGHSH and CDR2 LQKENI. The CDR3 contains 14 residues. V gave up 4 bases and J gave up 10 bases; unmatched junction bases: 5. CDR3: CASSRGQGESPLHF. The CDR3 DNA sequence: TGTGCCAGCTCACGGGGACAGGGTGAGTCACCCCTCCACTTT.

V and J are TRBV15 and TRBJ2-7; no clear D. Germline V gene sequence: CDR1 LNHNV, CDR2 YYDKDF (reference sequence). V was trimmed by 0 bases and J by 4 bases, leaving 4 bases between them. The length of the CDR3 is 12 residues. The DNA of the CDR3 is TGTGCCACCAGCAGAGAGGGATACGAGCAGTACTTC. Protein sequence: CATSREGYEQYF.

The rearrangement links TRBV6-5 to TRBJ1-4; D is unclear. The germline V and J ends were trimmed by 3 bases and 5 bases, with 7 bases remaining between them. Per germline, CDR1 MNHEY and CDR2 SVGAGI. The length of the CDR3 is 13 residues. CDR3 residues: CASSYRENEKLFF. The CDR3 coding sequence is TGTGCCAGCAGTTATAGGGAGAATGAAAAACTGTTTTTT.

V and J are TRBV7-9 and TRBJ1-1; D is ambiguous. Trimming took 2 bases from V and 3 from J, leaving 7 bases between them. The CDR3 consists of 13 residues. CDR1 and CDR2 from the germline V gene are SEHNR and FQNEAQ (reference sequence). This chain's CDR3 is CASSLNLDTEAFF. CDR3 DNA sequence: TGTGCCAGCAGCTTAAACCTGGACACTGAAGCTTTCTTT.

The chain carries TRBV13 and TRBJ2-7, with D possibly matching TRBD1 (5 bases). The CDR3 covers 17 residues. Germline CDR1 and CDR2: PRHDT and FYEKMQ (reference sequence). V was shortened by 2 bases and J by 2 bases, with 19 bases between the two germline ends. The CDR3 loop reads CASSLKPGFGSTYEQYF. The DNA of the CDR3 is TGTGCCAGCAGCTTAAAACCAGGGTTCGGAAGCACCTACGAGCAGTACTTC.

The rearrangement joins TRBV10-3 to TRBJ2-7, with 12 positions matching TRBD1. The trim removed 3 bases at V and 7 bases at J, leaving 10 bases unmatched. CDR1 and CDR2 (germline): ENHRY, SYGVKD. The CDR3 consists of 16 residues. CDR3 DNA sequence: TGTGCCATCAGTGATGGTGGGGGGACAGGGGGCCGAGAGCAGTACTTC. It is translated as CAISDGGGTGGREQYF.

V usage is TRBV27 and J usage is TRBJ1-1, with D possibly being TRBD1 (6 bases). Trimming removed 7 bases from V and 4 bases from J, with 13 bases in between. The CDR3 is made up of 13 amino acids. Looked up from germline, CDR1 is MNHEY and CDR2 is SMNVEV (reference sequence). The CDR3 sequence: CASKKGGGTEAFF. The CDR3 DNA is TGTGCCAGCAAAAAAGGGGGGGGCACTGAAGCTTTCTTT.

This clone has just one count. The chain uses TRBV2 and TRBJ2-7, with TRBD2 identical over 7 bases. Looked up from germline, CDR1 is SNHLY and CDR2 is FYNNEI. CDR3 size: 15 residues. V lost 4 bases and J lost 2; bases outside the gene matches: 8. CDR3 amino acids: CASSGGLPIPYEQYF. CDR3 nucleotide sequence: TGTGCCAGCAGTGGGGGACTACCGATTCCCTACGAGCAGTACTTC.

The chain couples TRBV21-1 to TRBJ2-1; the table assigns TRBD1, which was not confirmed against the DNA. TRBV21-1 counts as a pseudogene. The CDR3 sequence is 15 residues long. The DNA for the CDR3 is TGTGCCAGCAGCAAAAAGGGGAGAGGGGGCGAAAACGAGTTCTTC. Protein: CASSKKGRGGENEFF.

V and J are TRBV27 and TRBJ1-1; D is undetermined. Germline V CDR1 and CDR2: MNHEY, SMNVEV (reference sequence). Trimming removed 3 bases at V and 10 bases at J, with 15 bases between. There are 13 residues in the CDR3. The CDR3: CASSFTWTGGAFF. DNA of the CDR3: TGTGCCAGCAGTTTTACTTGGACTGGCGGAGCTTTCTTT.

V is TRBV25-1 and J is TRBJ2-7; the D is unclear. V was clipped by 9 bases and J by 6 bases, with 9 bases between them. Germline assignment: CDR1 MGHDK and CDR2 SYGVNS. This CDR3 has 10 residues. The CDR3 spells CASTNREQYF. The DNA for the CDR3 is TGTGCCAGTACCAATCGCGAGCAGTACTTC.

V is TRBV4-2 and J is TRBJ1-1; possible D gene TRBD1, 5 bases. Germline V gives CDR1 LGHNA, CDR2 YNFKEQ. V lost 0 bases and J lost 1, with 24 bases in between. This CDR3 has 20 residues. The CDR3 region has the DNA TGTGCCAGCAGCCAAGACGTCCGGGCGGGGAGGGGAATACCGAACACTGAAGCTTTCTTT. Translation gives CASSQDVRAGRGIPNTEAFF.

The chain links TRBV5-5 to TRBJ1-5, with D hard to call. The CDR3 totals 14 residues. CDR1 is SGHKS, CDR2 YYEKEE, per germline (reference sequence). The V and J ends lost 0 bases and 4 bases respectively, with 8 bases between them. The CDR3 sequence is CASSLESSNQPQHF. In DNA, the CDR3 is TGTGCCAGCAGCTTGGAGTCATCAAATCAGCCCCAGCATTTT.

This rearrangement joins TRBV6-2 or TRBV6-3 to TRBJ1-5; D is perhaps TRBD1 (6 bases). This CDR3 has 14 amino acids. The V and J ends lost 2 bases and 4 bases respectively, with 9 bases between them. Germline CDR1 MNHEY, CDR2 SVGEGT. CDR3 sequence reads: CASSYGDINQPQHF. CDR3 sequence (DNA): TGTGCCAGCAGTTACGGGGACATTAATCAGCCCCAGCATTTT.

The CDR3 coding sequence is TGTGCCTGGAGTGCCCAGGGGGATCGCGAGCAGTACTTC. Translation gives CAWSAQGDREQYF. The rearrangement links TRBV30 to TRBJ2-7, with 7 bases fitting TRBD1. CDR3 length: 13 residues. CDR1 is GTSNPN and CDR2 is SVGIG in the germline V gene (reference sequence). V dropped 1 base and J dropped 6; count of bases not matched to a gene: 6.

This chain joins TRBV7-3 and TRBJ2-5; weak D call: TRBD2 (5 bases). CDR1 is SGHTA and CDR2 is FQGTGA in the germline V gene. The CDR3 runs 14 residues. The germline V and J ends were trimmed by 6 bases and 5 bases, with 16 bases remaining between them. Here the CDR3 reads CASSSGGGHETQYF. In DNA form, the CDR3 reads TGTGCCAGCAGTTCAGGCGGCGGGCACGAGACCCAGTACTTC.

J is TRBJ2-1 and V is TRBV6-4; D may be TRBD2 (6 bases). Germline CDR1 is MRHNA and CDR2 is SNTAGT. V lost 4 bases to trimming and J lost 5 bases, with 18 bases between them. The CDR3 loop spans 16 amino acids. This CDR3 is CASSGSAGSGDNEQFF. The CDR3 DNA follows: TGTGCCAGCAGTGGATCAGCGGGCTCTGGGGACAATGAGCAGTTCTTC.

The genes are TRBV9 and TRBJ2-2, with D perhaps TRBD2 (5 bases). Germline CDR1 reads SGDLS; CDR2 reads YYNGEE. CDR3 length: 16 residues. V lost 0 bases and J lost 5, with 14 bases in between. This CDR3 reads CASSVALAESTGELFF. The CDR3 DNA follows: TGTGCCAGCAGCGTAGCCCTAGCTGAATCAACCGGGGAGCTGTTTTTT.

CDR3 nucleotides: TGTGCCAGCCATGACAGCCTCAATCAGCCCCAGCATTTT. Translating it yields CASHDSLNQPQHF. This chain links TRBV7-2 with TRBJ1-5, with D possibly being TRBD1 (5 bases). The ends were cut back, 8 bases at V and 3 bases at J, with 11 bases in the middle. Germline assignment: CDR1 SGHTA and CDR2 FQGNSA. The CDR3 extends over 13 amino acids.

The chain employs TRBV3-1 (or the pseudogene TRBV3-2) and TRBJ1-4, with D hard to call. The V gene's germline CDR1 is LGHDT and CDR2 YNNKEL (reference sequence). The CDR3 runs 14 residues. V was trimmed by 3 bases and J by 7 bases, leaving 12 bases between them. CDR3 nucleotides: TGTGCCAGCAGCCACCCGGTAGGCCTTGAAAAACTGTTTTTT. Translation: CASSHPVGLEKLFF.

J is TRBJ1-2 and V is TRBV29-1; 9 nucleotides line up with TRBD1. V trimming: 1 base; J trimming: 4 bases; junction bases outside the gene matches: 4. This CDR3 has 14 residues. Germline loops: CDR1 SQVTM, CDR2 ANQGSEA. The CDR3 DNA reads as TGCAGCGTTGAAGGACAGGGGGAAACCTATGGCTACACCTTC. It is translated as CSVEGQGETYGYTF.

The chain carries TRBV14 and TRBJ1-1; TRBD1 might be the D (6 bases). The CDR3 contains 16 residues. Germline V gives CDR1 SGHDN, CDR2 FVKESK. Trimming removed 0 bases at V and 0 bases at J, with 11 bases between. The CDR3 coding sequence is TGTGCCAGCAGCCAAGATATGGCAGGGGTGAACACTGAAGCTTTCTTT. Protein sequence: CASSQDMAGVNTEAFF.

This clone has a handful of counts. The DNA of the CDR3 is TGTGCCAGCAGCCGGGAAAGGGGGTCTAATGAAAAACTGTTTTTT. Translating gives CASSRERGSNEKLFF. The rearrangement links TRBV2 to TRBJ1-4, with a possible D match to TRBD1 (6 bases). The germline V and J ends were trimmed by 6 bases and 3 bases, with 14 bases remaining between them. Germline CDR1 SNHLY, CDR2 FYNNEI. This CDR3 spans 15 amino acids.

This chain connects TRBV30 to TRBJ1-1, with a possible D match to TRBD1 (5 bases). This CDR3 contains 15 residues. V was pared by 0 bases and J by 0 bases, with 11 bases between. In germline, CDR1 is GTSNPN, CDR2 SVGIG (reference sequence). In DNA form, the CDR3 reads TGTGCCTGGAGTGTACGCGAACAGGTGAACACTGAAGCTTTCTTT. Protein: CAWSVREQVNTEAFF.

The rearrangement links TRBV5-6 to TRBJ2-5, with 8 nucleotides matching TRBD1. The CDR3 consists of 13 residues. Per the germline V gene, CDR1 is SGHDT and CDR2 is YYEEEE. After removal of 4 bases from V and 5 bases from J, the junction contained 4 bases not matched to a gene. CDR3: CASSRTGRETQYF. The CDR3 DNA follows: TGTGCCAGCAGCCGGACAGGGAGGGAGACCCAGTACTTC.

This chain uses TRBV6-5 with TRBJ2-7; D is possibly TRBD1 (6 bases). Germline V gene sequence: CDR1 MNHEY, CDR2 SVGAGI. Trimming stripped 5 bases from V and 4 bases from J, with 15 bases between. This CDR3 region has 14 residues. CDR3 coding DNA: TGTGCCAGCAGTCCGTCCCGGGACATTTACGAGCAGTACTTC. This translates into CASSPSRDIYEQYF.

The rearrangement joins TRBV4-3 to TRBJ1-2; D is perhaps TRBD1 (5 bases). Trimming stripped 0 bases from V and 1 base from J, with 12 bases between. CDR3 length: 16 residues. Germline assignment: CDR1 LGHNA and CDR2 YSLEER. CDR3 sequence: CASSQDGQGVNYGYTF. The DNA for the CDR3 is TGCGCCAGCAGCCAAGATGGGCAGGGTGTTAACTATGGCTACACCTTC.

The J gene is TRBJ2-1, the V gene TRBV13, with 14 nucleotides matching TRBD2. The V segment lost 5 bases and the J segment 15 bases; nucleotides outside the gene matches: 6. Germline lookup yields CDR1 PRHDT and CDR2 FYEKMQ (reference sequence). This CDR3 is built from 13 residues. CDR3 coding DNA: TGTGCCAGCAGCCCTCGACTAGCGGGGGGGCCGTTCTTC. This translates into CASSPRLAGGPFF. Full variable domain (rest looked up from reference TRBV13 and TRBJ2-1): AAGVIQSPRHLIKEKRETATLKCYPIPRHDTVYWYQQGPGQDPQFLISFYEKMQSDKGSIPDRFSAQQFSDYHSELNMSSLELGDSALYFCASSPRLAGGPFFGPGTRLTVL.

The chain's CDR3 is CASSLGRGPGDTGELFF. The DNA for the CDR3 is TGTGCCAGCAGCTTGGGGAGGGGGCCGGGAGACACCGGGGAGCTGTTTTTT. The chain recombines TRBV5-8 with TRBJ2-2; D might be TRBD1 (7 bases). Trimming took off 0 bases at V and 3 bases at J, with 15 bases between the two ends. This CDR3 spans 17 amino acids. Germline values: CDR1 SGHTS, CDR2 YDEGEE. Based on the CDR3 plus reference TRBV5-8 and TRBJ2-2, the full variable domain is EAGVTQSPTHLIKTRGQQATLRCSPISGHTSVYWYQQALGLGLQFLLWYDEGEERNRGNFPPRFSGRQFPNYSSELNVNALELEDSALYLCASSLGRGPGDTGELFFGEGSRLTVL.

The chain combines TRBV4-1 with TRBJ2-5, with D possibly being TRBD1 or TRBD2 (5 bases each). The CDR3 is made up of 17 amino acids. V was clipped by 2 bases and J by 2 bases, with 18 bases between them. From germline, CDR1 is MGHRA and CDR2 YSYEKL. CDR3 nucleotides: TGCGCCAGCAGCCAAAGATGGTCCAGGGCGGGTCAAGAGACCCAGTACTTC. Encoded protein: CASSQRWSRAGQETQYF.

This chain links TRBV7-9 with TRBJ1-1, with D possibly being TRBD1 (5 bases). CDR3 length: 17 amino acids. Between the trimmed V and J ends, which lost 10 bases and 1 base, there was a span of 25 bases. From germline, CDR1 is SEHNR and CDR2 FQNEAQ (reference sequence). CDR3 sequence: CATHDIDSVTANTEAFF. For the CDR3, the DNA is TGTGCCACCCACGATATTGACAGCGTTACCGCGAACACTGAAGCTTTCTTT.